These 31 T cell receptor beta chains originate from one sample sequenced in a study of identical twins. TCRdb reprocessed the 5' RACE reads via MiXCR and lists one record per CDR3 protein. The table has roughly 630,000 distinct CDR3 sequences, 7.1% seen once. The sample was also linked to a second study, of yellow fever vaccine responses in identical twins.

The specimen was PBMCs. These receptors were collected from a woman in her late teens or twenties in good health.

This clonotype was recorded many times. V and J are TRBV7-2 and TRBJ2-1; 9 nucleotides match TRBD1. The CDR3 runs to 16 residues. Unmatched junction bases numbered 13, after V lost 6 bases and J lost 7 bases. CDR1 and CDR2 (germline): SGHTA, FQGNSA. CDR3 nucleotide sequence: TGTGCCAGCAGTCGACCGGGACAGGGTTTTAGGAATGAGCAGTTCTTC. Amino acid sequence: CASSRPGQGFRNEQFF.

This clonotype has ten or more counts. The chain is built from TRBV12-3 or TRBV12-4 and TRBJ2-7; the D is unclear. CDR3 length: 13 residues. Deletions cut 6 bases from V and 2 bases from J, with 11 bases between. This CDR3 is CASSWSPAYEQYF. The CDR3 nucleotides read TGTGCCAGCAGCTGGAGCCCGGCCTACGAGCAGTACTTC.

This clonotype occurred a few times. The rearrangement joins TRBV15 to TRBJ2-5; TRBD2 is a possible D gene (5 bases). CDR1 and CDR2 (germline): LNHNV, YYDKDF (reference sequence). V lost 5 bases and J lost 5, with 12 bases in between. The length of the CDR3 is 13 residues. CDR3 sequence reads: CATSSTSVETQYF. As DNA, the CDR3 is TGTGCCACCAGCTCAACTAGTGTCGAGACCCAGTACTTC. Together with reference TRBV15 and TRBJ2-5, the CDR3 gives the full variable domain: DAMVIQNPRYQVTQFGKPVTLSCSQTLNHNVMYWYQQKSSQAPKLLFHYYDKDFNNEADTPDNFQSRRPNTSFCFLDIRSPGLGDTAMYLCATSSTSVETQYFGPGTRLLVL.

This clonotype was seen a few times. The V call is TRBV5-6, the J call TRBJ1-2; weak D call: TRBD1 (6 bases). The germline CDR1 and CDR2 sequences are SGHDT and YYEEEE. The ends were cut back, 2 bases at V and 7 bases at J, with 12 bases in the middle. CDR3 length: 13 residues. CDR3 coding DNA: TGTGCCAGCAGCTTAAGGACAGTGGGTGGCTACACCTTC. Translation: CASSLRTVGGYTF.

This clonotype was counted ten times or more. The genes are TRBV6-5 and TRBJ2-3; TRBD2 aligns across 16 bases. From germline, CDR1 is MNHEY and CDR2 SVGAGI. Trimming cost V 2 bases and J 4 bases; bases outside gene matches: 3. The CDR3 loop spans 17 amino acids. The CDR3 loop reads CASSYGTSGGAADTQYF. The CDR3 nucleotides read TGTGCCAGCAGTTACGGGACTAGCGGGGGGGCCGCAGATACGCAGTATTTT.

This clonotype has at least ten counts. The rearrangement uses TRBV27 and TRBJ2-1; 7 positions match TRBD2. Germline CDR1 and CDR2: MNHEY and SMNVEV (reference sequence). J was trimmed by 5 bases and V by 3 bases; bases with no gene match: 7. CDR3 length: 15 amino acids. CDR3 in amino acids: CASSFGSSGNNEQFF. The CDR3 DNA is TGTGCCAGCAGTTTTGGGTCTAGCGGTAACAATGAGCAGTTCTTC.

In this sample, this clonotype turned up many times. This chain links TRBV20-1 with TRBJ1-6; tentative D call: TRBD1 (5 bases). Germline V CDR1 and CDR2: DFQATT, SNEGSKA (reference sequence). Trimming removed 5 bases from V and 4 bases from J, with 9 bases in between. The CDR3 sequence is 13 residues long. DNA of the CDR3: TGCAGTGCTCACAGGACTTATAATTCACCCCTCCACTTT. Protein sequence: CSAHRTYNSPLHF.

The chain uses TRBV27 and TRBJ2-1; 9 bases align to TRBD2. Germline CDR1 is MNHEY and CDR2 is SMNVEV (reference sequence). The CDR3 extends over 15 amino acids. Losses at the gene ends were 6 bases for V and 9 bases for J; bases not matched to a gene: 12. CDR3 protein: CASRTSGLGSGEQFF. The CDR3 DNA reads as TGTGCCAGCAGGACTAGCGGTCTAGGTTCTGGTGAGCAGTTCTTC.

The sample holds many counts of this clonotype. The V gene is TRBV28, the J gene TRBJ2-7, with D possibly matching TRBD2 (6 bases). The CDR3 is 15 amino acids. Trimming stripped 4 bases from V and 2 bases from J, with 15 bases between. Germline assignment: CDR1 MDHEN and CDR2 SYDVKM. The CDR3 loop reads CASSSRLGATYEQYV. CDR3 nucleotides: TGTGCCAGCAGTTCCCGACTAGGCGCAACCTACGAGCAGTACGTC.

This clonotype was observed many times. The chain's CDR3 is CAISESRTAGELFF. The CDR3 region has the DNA TGTGCCATCAGTGAGTCTAGGACCGCCGGGGAGCTGTTTTTT. The chain employs TRBV10-3 and TRBJ2-2; no reliable D call. Germline V gene sequence: CDR1 ENHRY, CDR2 SYGVKD. The CDR3 extends over 14 amino acids. The ends were cut back, 0 bases at V and 6 bases at J, with 8 bases in the middle.

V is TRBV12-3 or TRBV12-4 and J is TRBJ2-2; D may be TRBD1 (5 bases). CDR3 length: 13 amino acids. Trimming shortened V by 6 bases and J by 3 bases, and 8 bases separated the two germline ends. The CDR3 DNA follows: TGTGCCAGCAGCTCAGGGTACACCGGGGAGCTGTTTTTT. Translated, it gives CASSSGYTGELFF.

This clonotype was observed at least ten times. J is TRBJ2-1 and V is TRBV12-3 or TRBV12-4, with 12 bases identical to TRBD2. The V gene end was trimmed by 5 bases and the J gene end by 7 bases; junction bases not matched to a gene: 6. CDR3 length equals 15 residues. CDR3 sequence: CASSQTSGGFNEQFF. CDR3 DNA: TGTGCCAGCAGTCAGACTAGCGGGGGATTTAATGAGCAGTTCTTC.

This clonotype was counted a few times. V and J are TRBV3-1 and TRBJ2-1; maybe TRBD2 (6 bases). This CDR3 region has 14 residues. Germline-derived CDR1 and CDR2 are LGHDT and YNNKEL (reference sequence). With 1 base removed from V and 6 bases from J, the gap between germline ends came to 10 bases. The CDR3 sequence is CASSQGGLFNEQFF. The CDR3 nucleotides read TGTGCCAGCAGCCAAGGGGGACTTTTCAATGAGCAGTTCTTC.

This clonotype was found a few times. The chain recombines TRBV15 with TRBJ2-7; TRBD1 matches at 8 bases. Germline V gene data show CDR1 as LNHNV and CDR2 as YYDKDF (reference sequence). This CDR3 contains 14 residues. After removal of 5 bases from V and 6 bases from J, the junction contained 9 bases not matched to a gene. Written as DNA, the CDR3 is TGTGCCACCAGCGGAAGACAGGGGATAAGCGAGCAGTACTTC. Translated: CATSGRQGISEQYF.

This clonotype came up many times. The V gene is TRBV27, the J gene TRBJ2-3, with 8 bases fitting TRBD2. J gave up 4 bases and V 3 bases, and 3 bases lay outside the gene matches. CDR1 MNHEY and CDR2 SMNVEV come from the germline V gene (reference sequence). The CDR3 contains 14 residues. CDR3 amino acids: CASSFGTRSDTQYF. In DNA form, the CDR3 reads TGTGCCAGCAGTTTTGGGACTAGATCAGATACGCAGTATTTT.

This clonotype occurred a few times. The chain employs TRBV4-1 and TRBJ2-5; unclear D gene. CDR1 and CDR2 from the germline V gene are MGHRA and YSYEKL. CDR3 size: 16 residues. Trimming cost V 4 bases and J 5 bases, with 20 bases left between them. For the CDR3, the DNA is TGCGCCAGCAGCCCACACCGGATCGTCACTGGGGAGACCCAGTACTTC. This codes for CASSPHRIVTGETQYF.

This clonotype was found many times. CDR3 DNA: TGCAGTGCTAGGCGAGCGGGGGGGAGGTATGAGCAGTTCTTC. The encoded protein is CSARRAGGRYEQFF. The rearrangement uses TRBV20-1 and TRBJ2-1, with 10 positions matching TRBD2. The length of the CDR3 is 14 residues. Germline V gene data show CDR1 as DFQATT and CDR2 as SNEGSKA (reference sequence). Losses at the gene ends were 3 bases for V and 8 bases for J; bases not matched to a gene: 7.

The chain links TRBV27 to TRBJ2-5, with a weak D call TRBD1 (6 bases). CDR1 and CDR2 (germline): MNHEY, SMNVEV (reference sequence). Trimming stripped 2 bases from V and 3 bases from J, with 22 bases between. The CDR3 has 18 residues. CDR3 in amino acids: CASSLRAQNKPGEETQYF. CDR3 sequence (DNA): TGTGCCAGCAGTTTACGGGCCCAGAACAAACCAGGGGAAGAGACCCAGTACTTC.

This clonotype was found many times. The CDR3 loop is CASRGEGAPGELFF. CDR3 bases: TGTGCCAGCAGGGGGGAAGGGGCCCCCGGGGAGCTGTTTTTT. This chain joins TRBV11-3 and TRBJ2-2, with D perhaps assigned TRBD1 or TRBD2 (5 bases each). This CDR3 has 14 amino acids. CDR1 and CDR2 (germline): SGHNT, YENEEA. V lost 6 bases to trimming and J lost 6 bases, with 14 bases between them.

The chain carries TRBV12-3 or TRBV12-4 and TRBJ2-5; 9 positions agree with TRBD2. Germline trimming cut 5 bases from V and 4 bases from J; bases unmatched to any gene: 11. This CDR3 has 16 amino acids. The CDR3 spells CASSPVGRGGGETQYF. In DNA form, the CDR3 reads TGTGCCAGCAGTCCCGTGGGGCGGGGGGGCGGAGAGACCCAGTACTTC.

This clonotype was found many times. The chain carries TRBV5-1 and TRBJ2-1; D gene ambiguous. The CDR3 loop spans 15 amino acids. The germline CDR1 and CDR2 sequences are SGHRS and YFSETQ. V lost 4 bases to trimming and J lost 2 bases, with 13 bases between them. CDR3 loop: CASSHDRATYNEQFF. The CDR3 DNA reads TGCGCCAGCAGCCACGATCGCGCAACCTACAATGAGCAGTTCTTC.

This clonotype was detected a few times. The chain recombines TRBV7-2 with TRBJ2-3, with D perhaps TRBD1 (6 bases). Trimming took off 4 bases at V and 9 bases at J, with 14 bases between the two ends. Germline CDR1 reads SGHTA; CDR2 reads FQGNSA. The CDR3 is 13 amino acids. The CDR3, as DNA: TGTGCCAGCAGCTCAGGGGCGGAACCGACGCAGTATTTT. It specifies CASSSGAEPTQYF. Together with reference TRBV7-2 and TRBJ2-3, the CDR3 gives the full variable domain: GAGVSQSPSNKVTEKGKDVELRCDPISGHTALYWYRQSLGQGLEFLIYFQGNSAPDKSGLPSDRFSAERTGGSVSTLTIQRTQQEDSAVYLCASSSGAEPTQYFGPGTRLTVL.

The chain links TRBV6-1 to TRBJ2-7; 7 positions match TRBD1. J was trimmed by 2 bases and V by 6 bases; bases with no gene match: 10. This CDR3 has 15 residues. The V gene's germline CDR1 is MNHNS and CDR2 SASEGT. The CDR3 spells CASRPRQGAPYEQYV. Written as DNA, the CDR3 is TGTGCCAGCAGACCTCGACAGGGTGCCCCCTACGAGCAGTACGTC.

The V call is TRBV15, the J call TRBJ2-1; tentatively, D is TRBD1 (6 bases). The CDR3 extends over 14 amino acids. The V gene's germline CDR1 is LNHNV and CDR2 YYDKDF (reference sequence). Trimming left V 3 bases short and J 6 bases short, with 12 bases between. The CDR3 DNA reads TGTGCCACCAGCAGCCCGGGACAATCCAATGAGCAGTTCTTC. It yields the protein CATSSPGQSNEQFF. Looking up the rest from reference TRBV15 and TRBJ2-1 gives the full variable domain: DAMVIQNPRYQVTQFGKPVTLSCSQTLNHNVMYWYQQKSSQAPKLLFHYYDKDFNNEADTPDNFQSRRPNTSFCFLDIRSPGLGDTAMYLCATSSPGQSNEQFFGPGTRLTVL.

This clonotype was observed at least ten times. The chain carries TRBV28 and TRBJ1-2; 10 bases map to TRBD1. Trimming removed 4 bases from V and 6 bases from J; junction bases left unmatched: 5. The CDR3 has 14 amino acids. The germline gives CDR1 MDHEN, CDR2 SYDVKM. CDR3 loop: CASSWDRGIHGYTF. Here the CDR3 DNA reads TGTGCCAGCAGTTGGGACAGGGGTATACATGGCTACACCTTC.

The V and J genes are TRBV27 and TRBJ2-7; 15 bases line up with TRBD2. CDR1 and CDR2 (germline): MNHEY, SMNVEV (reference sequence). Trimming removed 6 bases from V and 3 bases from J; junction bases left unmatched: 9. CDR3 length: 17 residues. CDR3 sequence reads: CASSRGTSGRRFYEQYF. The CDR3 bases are TGTGCCAGCAGCCGAGGGACTAGCGGGAGGAGGTTCTACGAGCAGTACTTC.

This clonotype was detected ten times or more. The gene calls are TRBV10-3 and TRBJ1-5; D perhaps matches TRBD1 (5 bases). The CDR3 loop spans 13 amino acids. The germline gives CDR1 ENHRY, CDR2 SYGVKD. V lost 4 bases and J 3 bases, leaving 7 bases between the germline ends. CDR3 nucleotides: TGTGCCATCAGTGGGGGGGTCAATCAGCCCCAGCATTTT. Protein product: CAISGGVNQPQHF.

The CDR3 here is CASSQDVTSGGQETQYF. DNA for the CDR3: TGTGCCAGCAGCCAAGATGTCACTAGCGGGGGCCAAGAGACCCAGTACTTC. This sequence joins TRBV4-2 and TRBJ2-5; 11 bases are a match to TRBD2. There are 17 residues in the CDR3. Germline V gene sequence: CDR1 LGHNA, CDR2 YNFKEQ. V lost 0 bases and J lost 1; bases outside the gene matches: 4.

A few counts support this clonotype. CDR3 coding DNA: TGTGCCACCAGTGATCAGCCCACCCGCGGACAGGAGGAAGAGACCCAGTACTTC. This encodes CATSDQPTRGQEEETQYF. J is TRBJ2-5 and V is TRBV24-1; 7 nucleotides align to TRBD1. V lost 3 bases, J lost 3 bases, and 15 bases stayed unmatched. The CDR3 consists of 18 residues. The V gene's germline CDR1 is KGHDR and CDR2 SFDVKD.

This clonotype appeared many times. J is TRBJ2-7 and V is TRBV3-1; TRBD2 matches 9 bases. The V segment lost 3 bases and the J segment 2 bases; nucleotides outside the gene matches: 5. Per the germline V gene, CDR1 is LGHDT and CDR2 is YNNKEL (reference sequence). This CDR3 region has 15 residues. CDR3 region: CASSHRLAETYEQYF. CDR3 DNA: TGTGCCAGCAGCCATCGACTAGCGGAGACCTACGAGCAGTACTTC.

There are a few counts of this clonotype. The CDR3 loop is CASSSSGRTGELFF. In nucleotides, the CDR3 is TGTGCCAGCAGCTCTTCGGGGCGGACCGGGGAGCTGTTTTTT. The gene calls are TRBV7-8 and TRBJ2-2; D is perhaps TRBD1 or TRBD2 (5 bases each). The V gene lost 4 bases and the J gene lost 5 bases, with 11 bases spanning the gap. This CDR3 region has 14 residues. CDR1 is SGHVS and CDR2 is FQNEAQ in the germline V gene.